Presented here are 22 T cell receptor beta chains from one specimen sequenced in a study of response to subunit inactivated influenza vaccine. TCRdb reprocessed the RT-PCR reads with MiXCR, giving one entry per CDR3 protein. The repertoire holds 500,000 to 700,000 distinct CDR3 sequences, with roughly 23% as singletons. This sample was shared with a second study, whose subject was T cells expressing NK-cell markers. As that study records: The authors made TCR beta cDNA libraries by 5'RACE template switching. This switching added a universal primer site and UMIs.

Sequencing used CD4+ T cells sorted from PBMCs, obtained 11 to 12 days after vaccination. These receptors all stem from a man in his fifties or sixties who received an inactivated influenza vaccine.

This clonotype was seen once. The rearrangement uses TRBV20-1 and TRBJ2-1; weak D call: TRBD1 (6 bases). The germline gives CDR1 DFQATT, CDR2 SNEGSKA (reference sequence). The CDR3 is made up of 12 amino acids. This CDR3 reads CSYSPGHFEQFF. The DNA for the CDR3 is TGCAGCTACTCTCCGGGACATTTCGAGCAGTTCTTC.

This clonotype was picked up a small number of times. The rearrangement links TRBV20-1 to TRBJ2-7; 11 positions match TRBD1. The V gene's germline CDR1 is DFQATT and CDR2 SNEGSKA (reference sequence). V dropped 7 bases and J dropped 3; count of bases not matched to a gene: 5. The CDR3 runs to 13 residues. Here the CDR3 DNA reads TGCAGTGGAACCGGGACAGGGGGCTACGAGCAGTACTTC. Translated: CSGTGTGGYEQYF.

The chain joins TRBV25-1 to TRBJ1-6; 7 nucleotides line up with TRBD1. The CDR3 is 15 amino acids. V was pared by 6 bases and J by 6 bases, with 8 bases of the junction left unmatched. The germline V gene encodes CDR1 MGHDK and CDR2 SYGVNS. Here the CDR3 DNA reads TGTGCCAGCAGCGTATCCAACAGGGGTAATTCACCCCTCCACTTT. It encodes CASSVSNRGNSPLHF.

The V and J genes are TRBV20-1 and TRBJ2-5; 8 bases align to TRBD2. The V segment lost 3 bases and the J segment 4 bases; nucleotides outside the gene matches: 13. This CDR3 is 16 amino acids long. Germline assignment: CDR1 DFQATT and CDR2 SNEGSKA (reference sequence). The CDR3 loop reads CSARGSGRGGRETQYF. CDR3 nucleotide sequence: TGCAGTGCTAGGGGCAGCGGGAGAGGGGGAAGAGAGACCCAGTACTTC.

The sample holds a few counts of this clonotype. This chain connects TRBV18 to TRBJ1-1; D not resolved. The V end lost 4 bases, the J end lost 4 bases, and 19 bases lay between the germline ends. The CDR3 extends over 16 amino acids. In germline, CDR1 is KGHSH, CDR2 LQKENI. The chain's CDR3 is CASSRASLTPTTEAFF. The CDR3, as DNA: TGTGCCAGCTCACGGGCGAGCCTTACCCCGACCACTGAAGCTTTCTTT.

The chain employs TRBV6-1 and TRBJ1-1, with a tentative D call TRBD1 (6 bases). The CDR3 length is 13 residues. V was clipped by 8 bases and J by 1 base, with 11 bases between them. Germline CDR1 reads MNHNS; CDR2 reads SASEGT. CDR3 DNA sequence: TGTGCCAGCGAGAGGACAGCGAACACTGAAGCTTTCTTT. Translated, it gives CASERTANTEAFF.

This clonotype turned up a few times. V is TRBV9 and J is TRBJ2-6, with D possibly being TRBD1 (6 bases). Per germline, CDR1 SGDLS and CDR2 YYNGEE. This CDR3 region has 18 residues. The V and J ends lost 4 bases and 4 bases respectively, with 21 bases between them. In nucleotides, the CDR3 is TGTGCCAGCAGCCGGGACACCCGGCCGTTGGAAGGGGCCAACGTCCTGACTTTC. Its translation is CASSRDTRPLEGANVLTF.

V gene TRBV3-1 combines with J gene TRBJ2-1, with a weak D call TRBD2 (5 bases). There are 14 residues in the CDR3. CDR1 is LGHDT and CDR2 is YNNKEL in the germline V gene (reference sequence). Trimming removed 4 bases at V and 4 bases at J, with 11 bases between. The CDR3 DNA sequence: TGTGCCAGCAGCCTCTCCACTAGATACAATGAGCAGTTCTTC. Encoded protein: CASSLSTRYNEQFF.

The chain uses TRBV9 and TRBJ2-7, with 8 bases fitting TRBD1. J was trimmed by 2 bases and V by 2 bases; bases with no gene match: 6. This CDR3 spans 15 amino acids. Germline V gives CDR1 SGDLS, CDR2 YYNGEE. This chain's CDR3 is CASSVSPTGAYEQYF. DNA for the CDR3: TGTGCCAGCAGCGTGAGTCCGACAGGGGCCTACGAGCAGTACTTC. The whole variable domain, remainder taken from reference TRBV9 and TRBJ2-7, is DSGVTQTPKHLITATGQRVTLRCSPRSGDLSVYWYQQSLDQGLQFLIQYYNGEERAKGNILERFSAQQFPDLHSELNLSSLELGDSALYFCASSVSPTGAYEQYFGPGTRLTVT.

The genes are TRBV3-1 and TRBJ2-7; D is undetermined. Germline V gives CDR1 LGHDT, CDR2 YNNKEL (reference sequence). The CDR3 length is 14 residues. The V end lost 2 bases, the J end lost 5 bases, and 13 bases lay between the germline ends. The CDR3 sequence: CASSQTNVFDEQYF. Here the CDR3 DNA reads TGTGCCAGCAGCCAAACCAACGTCTTTGACGAGCAGTACTTC.

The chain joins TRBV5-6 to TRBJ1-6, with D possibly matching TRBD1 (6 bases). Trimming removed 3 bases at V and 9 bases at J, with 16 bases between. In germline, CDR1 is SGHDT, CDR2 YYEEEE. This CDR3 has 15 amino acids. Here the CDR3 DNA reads TGTGCCAGCAGCTATGGGGGGACCAGGGGTTCACCCCTCCACTTT. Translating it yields CASSYGGTRGSPLHF. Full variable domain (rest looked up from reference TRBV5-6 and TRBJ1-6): DAGVTQSPTHLIKTRGQQVTLRCSPKSGHDTVSWYQQALGQGPQFIFQYYEEEERQRGNFPDRFSGHQFPNYSSELNVNALLLGDSALYLCASSYGGTRGSPLHFGNGTRLTVT.

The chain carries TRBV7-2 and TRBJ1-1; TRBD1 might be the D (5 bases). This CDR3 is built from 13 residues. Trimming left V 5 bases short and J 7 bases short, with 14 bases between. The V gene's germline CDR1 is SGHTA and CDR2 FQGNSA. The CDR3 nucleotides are TGTGCCAGCAGCCTATTCCGTCAGGGTGAAGCTTTCTTT. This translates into CASSLFRQGEAFF.

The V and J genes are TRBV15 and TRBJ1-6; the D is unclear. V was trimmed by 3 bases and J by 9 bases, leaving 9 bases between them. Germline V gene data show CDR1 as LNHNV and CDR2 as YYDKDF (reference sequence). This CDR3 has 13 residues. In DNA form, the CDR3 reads TGTGCCACCAGCAGGGATAATAGTTCACCCCTCCACTTT. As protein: CATSRDNSSPLHF. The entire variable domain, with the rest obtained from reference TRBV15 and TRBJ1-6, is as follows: DAMVIQNPRYQVTQFGKPVTLSCSQTLNHNVMYWYQQKSSQAPKLLFHYYDKDFNNEADTPDNFQSRRPNTSFCFLDIRSPGLGDTAMYLCATSRDNSSPLHFGNGTRLTVT.

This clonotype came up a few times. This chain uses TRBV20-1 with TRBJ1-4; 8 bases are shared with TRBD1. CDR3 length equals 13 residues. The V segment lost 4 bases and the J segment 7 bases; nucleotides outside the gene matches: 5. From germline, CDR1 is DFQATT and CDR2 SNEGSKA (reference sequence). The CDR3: CSATRGPGEKLFF. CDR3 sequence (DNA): TGCAGTGCTACCAGGGGGCCCGGTGAAAAACTGTTTTTT.

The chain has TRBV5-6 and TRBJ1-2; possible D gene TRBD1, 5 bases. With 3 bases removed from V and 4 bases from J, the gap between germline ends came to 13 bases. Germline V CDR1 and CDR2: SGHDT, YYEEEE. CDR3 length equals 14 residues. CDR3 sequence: CASSSRGRGYGYTF. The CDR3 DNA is TGTGCCAGCAGCTCCCGAGGTAGGGGCTATGGCTACACCTTC.

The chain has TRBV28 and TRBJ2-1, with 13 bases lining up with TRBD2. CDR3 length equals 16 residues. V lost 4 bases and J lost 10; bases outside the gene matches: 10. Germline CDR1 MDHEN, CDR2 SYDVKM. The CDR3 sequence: CASSSPGLAGYGEQFF. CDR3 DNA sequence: TGTGCCAGCAGTTCACCGGGACTAGCGGGATATGGGGAGCAGTTCTTC. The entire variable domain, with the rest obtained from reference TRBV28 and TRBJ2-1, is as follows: DVKVTQSSRYLVKRTGEKVFLECVQDMDHENMFWYRQDPGLGLRLIYFSYDVKMKEKGDIPEGYSVSREKKERFSLILESASTNQTSMYLCASSSPGLAGYGEQFFGPGTRLTVL.

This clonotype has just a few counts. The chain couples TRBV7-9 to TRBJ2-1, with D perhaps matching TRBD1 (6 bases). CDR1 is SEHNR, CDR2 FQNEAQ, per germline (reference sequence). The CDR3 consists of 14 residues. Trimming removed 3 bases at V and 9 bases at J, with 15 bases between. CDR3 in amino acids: CASSFRGRQGEQFF. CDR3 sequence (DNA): TGTGCCAGCAGCTTCAGGGGAAGGCAGGGTGAGCAGTTCTTC. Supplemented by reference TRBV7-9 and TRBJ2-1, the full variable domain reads DTGVSQNPRHKITKRGQNVTFRCDPISEHNRLYWYRQTLGQGPEFLTYFQNEAQLEKSRLLSDRFSAERPKGSFSTLEIQRTEQGDSAMYLCASSFRGRQGEQFFGPGTRLTVL.

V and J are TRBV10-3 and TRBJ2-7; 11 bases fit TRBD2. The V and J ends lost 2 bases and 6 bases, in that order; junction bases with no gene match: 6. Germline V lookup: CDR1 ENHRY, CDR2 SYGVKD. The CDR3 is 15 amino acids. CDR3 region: CAISEGTSGSSEQYF. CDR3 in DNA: TGTGCCATCAGTGAGGGAACTAGCGGGAGCTCCGAGCAGTACTTC.

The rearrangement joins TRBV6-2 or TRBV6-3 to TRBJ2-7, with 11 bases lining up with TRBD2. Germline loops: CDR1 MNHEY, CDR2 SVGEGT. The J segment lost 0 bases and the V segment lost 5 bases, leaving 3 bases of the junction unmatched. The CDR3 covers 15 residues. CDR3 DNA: TGTGCCAGCAGTAGACTAGCGGGGCTCTCCTACGAGCAGTACTTC. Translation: CASSRLAGLSYEQYF.

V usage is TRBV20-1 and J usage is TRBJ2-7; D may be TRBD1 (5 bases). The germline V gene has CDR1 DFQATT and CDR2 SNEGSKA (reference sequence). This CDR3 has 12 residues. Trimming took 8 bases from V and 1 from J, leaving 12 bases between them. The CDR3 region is CSPRDSSYEQYF. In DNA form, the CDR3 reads TGCAGTCCCCGCGACAGTTCCTACGAGCAGTACTTC.

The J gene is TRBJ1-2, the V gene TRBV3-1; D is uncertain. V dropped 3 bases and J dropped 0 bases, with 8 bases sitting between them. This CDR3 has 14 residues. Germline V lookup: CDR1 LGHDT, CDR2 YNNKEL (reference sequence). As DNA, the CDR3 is TGTGCCAGCAGCCAGCCAGCTTCTAACTATGGCTACACCTTC. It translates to CASSQPASNYGYTF.

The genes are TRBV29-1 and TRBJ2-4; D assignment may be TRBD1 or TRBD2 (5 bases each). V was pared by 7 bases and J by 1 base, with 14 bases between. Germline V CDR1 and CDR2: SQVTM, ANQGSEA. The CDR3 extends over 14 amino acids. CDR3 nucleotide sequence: TGCAGCGCCATGAGGGGAACGGCCAAAAACATTCAGTACTTC. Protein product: CSAMRGTAKNIQYF.